This T cell receptor beta chain was captured by sequencing in a study of control samples from healthy donors and cancer patients. The assay was immunoSEQ multiplex PCR, and TCRdb's table has in-frame clones only and misses some. The sample shows 250,000 to 300,000 clones, 82% of them seen only once. Sequences were obtained from PBMCs. The TCR was taken from a woman aged 55 to 70 with lung cancer.

The CDR3 bases are TGTGCCAGCAGTTTAGACCGATACAGCTATGGCTACACCTTC. It specifies CASSLDRYSYGYTF. The V call is TRBV27, the J call TRBJ1-2; D uncertain. Per germline, CDR1 MNHEY and CDR2 SMNVEV (reference sequence). CDR3 length equals 14 residues. V lost 2 bases to trimming and J lost 4 bases, with 11 bases between them.